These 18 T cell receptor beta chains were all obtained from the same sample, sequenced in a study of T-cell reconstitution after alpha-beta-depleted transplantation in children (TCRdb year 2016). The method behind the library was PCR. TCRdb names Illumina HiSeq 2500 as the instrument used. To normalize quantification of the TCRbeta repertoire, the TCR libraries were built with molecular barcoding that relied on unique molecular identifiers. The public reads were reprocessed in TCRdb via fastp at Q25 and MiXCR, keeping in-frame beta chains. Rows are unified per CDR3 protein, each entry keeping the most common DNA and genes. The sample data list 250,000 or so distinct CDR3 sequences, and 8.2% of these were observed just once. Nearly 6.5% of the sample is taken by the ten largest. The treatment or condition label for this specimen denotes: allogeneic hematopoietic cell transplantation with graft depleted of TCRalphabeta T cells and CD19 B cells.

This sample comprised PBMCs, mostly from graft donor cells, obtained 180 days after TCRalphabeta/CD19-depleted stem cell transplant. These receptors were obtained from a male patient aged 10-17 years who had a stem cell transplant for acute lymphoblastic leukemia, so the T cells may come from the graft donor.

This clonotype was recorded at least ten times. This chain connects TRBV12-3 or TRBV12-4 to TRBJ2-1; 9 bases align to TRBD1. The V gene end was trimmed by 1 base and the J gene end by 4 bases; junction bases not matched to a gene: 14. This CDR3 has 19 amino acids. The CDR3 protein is CASSLDVAGTGFWYNEQFF. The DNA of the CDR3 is TGTGCCAGCAGTTTAGATGTAGCAGGGACAGGGTTTTGGTACAATGAGCAGTTCTTC.

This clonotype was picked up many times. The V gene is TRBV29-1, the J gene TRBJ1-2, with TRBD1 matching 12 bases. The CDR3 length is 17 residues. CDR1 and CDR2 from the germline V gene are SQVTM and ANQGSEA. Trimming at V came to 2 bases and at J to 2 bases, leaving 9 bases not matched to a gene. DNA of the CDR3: TGCAGCGTTGAATCCGGGACAGGGGGCTCTATGAACTATGGCTACACCTTC. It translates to CSVESGTGGSMNYGYTF.

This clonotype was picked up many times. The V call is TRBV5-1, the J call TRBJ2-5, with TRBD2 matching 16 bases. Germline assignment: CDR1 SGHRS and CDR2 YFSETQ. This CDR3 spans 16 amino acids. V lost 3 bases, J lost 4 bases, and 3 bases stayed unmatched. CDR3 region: CASSSGLAGGVETQYF. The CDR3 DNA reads TGCGCCAGCAGCTCGGGACTAGCGGGAGGGGTAGAGACCCAGTACTTC.

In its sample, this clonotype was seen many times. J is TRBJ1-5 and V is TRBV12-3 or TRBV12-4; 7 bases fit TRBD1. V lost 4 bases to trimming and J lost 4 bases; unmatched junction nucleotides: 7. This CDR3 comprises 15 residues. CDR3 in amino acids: CASSSDRILNQPQHF. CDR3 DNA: TGTGCCAGCAGTTCGGACAGGATTTTGAATCAGCCCCAGCATTTT.

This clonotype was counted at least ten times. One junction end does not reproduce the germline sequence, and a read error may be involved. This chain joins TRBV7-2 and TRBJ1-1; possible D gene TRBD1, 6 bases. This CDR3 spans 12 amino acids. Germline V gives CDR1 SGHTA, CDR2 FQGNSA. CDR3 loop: CASSLSGTLEIF. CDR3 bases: TGTGCCAGCAGCTTGTCCGGGACACTGGAAATCTTT. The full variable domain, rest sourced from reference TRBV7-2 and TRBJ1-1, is GAGVSQSPSNKVTEKGKDVELRCDPISGHTALYWYRQSLGQGLEFLIYFQGNSAPDKSGLPSDRFSAERTGGSVSTLTIQRTQQEDSAVYLCASSLSGTLEIFGQGTRLTVV.

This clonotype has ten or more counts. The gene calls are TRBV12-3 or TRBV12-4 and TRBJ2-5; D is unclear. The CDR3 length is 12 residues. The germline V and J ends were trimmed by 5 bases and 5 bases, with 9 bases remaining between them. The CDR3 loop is CASSPPRETQYF. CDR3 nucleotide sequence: TGTGCCAGCAGTCCCCCACGGGAGACCCAGTACTTC.

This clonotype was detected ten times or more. This CDR3 is CASSFGVGQPQHF. CDR3 in DNA: TGTGCCAGCAGCTTTGGGGTTGGCCAGCCCCAGCATTTT. The chain recombines TRBV11-2 with TRBJ1-5; D unresolved. Germline V CDR1 and CDR2: SGHAT, FQNNGV. The V gene lost 3 bases and the J gene lost 7 bases, with 10 bases spanning the gap. This CDR3 is built from 13 residues.

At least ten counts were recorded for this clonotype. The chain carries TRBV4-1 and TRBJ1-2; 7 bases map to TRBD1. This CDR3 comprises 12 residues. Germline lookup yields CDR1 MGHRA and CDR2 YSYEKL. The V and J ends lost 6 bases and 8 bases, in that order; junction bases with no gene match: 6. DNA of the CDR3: TGCGCCAGCAGAAAACAGGGGCTAGGCTACACCTTC. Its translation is CASRKQGLGYTF.

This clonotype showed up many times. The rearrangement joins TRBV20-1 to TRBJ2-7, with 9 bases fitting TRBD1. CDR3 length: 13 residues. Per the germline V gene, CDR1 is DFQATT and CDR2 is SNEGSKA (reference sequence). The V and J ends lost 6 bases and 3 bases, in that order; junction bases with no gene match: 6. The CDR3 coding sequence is TGCAGTGCCCCGGGACAGGGTCTCTACGAGCAGTACTTC. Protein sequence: CSAPGQGLYEQYF.

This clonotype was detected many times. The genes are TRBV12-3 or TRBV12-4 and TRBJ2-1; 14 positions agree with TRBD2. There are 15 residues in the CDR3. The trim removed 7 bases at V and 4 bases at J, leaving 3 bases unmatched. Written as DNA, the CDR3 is TGTGCCAGCATGAGGACTAGCGGGGGGTACAATGAGCAGTTCTTC. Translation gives CASMRTSGGYNEQFF.

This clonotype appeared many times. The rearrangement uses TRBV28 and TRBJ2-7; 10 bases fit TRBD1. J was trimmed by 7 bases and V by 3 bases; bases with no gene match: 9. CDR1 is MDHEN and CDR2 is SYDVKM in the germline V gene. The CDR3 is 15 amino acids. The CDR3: CASSLLGTGVSEQYF. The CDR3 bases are TGTGCCAGCAGTTTGTTGGGGACAGGGGTCTCTGAGCAGTACTTC.

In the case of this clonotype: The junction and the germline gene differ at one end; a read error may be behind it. CDR3 nucleotide sequence: TGTGCCAGCTCACCACGGGACCGCGATGGCCACACCTTC. Amino acid sequence: CASSPRDRDGHTF. The genes are TRBV18 and TRBJ1-2; D might be TRBD1 (5 bases). This CDR3 is built from 13 residues. Germline CDR1 is KGHSH and CDR2 is LQKENI.

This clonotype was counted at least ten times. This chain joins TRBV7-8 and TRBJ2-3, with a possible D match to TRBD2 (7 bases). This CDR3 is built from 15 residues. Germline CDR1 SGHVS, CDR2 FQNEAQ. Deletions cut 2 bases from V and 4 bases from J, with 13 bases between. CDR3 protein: CASSLPGGGADTQYF. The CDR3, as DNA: TGTGCCAGCAGCTTACCAGGAGGGGGGGCAGATACGCAGTATTTT.

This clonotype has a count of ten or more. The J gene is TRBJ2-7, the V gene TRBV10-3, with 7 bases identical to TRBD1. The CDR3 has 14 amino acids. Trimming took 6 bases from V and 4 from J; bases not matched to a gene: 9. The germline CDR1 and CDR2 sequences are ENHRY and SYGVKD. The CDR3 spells CAIRTPDRVYEQYF. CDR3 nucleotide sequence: TGTGCCATCAGGACCCCCGACAGGGTATACGAGCAGTACTTC.

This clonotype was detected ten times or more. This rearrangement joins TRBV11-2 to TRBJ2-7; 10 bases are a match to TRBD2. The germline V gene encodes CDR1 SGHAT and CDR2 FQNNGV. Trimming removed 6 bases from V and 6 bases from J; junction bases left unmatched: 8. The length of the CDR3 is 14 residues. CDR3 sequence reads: CASSPGLANVEQYF. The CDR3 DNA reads TGTGCCAGCAGTCCGGGACTAGCGAACGTCGAGCAGTACTTC. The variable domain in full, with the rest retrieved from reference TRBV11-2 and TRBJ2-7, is EAGVAQSPRYKIIEKRQSVAFWCNPISGHATLYWYQQILGQGPKLLIQFQNNGVVDDSQLPKDRFSAERLKGVDSTLKIQPAKLEDSAVYLCASSPGLANVEQYFGPGTRLTVT.

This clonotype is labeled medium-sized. CDR3 DNA sequence: TGCAGTGCTCTCAGGGGGTGGGAAGAGACCCAGTACTTC. Protein product: CSALRGWEETQYF. The genes are TRBV20-1 and TRBJ2-5; 7 positions match TRBD1. Per germline, CDR1 DFQATT and CDR2 SNEGSKA (reference sequence). This CDR3 is 13 amino acids long. With V trimmed by 5 bases and J by 3 bases, 6 bases remained unmatched.

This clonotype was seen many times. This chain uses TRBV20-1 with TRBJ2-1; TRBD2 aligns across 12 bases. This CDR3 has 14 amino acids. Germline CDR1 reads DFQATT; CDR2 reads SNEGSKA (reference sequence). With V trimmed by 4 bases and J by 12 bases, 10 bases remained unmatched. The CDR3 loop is CSAKPGLAGQGQFF. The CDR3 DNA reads TGCAGTGCTAAGCCGGGACTAGCGGGTCAGGGGCAGTTCTTC.

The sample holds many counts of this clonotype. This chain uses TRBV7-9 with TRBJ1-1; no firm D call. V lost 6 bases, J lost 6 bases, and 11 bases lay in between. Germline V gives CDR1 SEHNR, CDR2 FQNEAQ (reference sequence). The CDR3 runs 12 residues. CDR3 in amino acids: CASRPWQPEAFF. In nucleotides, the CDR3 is TGTGCCAGCAGACCGTGGCAGCCTGAAGCTTTCTTT.